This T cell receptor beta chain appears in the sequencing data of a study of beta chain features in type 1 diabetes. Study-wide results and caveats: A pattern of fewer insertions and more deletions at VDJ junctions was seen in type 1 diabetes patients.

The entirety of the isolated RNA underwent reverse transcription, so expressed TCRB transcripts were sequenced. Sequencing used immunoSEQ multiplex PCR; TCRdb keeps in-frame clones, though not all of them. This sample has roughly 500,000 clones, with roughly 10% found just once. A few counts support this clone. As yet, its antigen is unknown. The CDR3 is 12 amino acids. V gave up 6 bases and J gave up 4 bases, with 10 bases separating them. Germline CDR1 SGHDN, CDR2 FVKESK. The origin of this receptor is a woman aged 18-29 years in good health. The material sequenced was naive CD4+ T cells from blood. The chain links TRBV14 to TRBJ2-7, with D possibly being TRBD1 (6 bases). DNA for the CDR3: TGTGCCAGCAGTCCACAGGGATACGAGCAGTACTTC. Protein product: CASSPQGYEQYF.